What follows is one TCR beta chain and its context. The germline V gene encodes CDR1 SQVTM and CDR2 ANQGSEA. CDR3 length: 13 amino acids. The V end lost 4 bases, the J end lost 1 base, and 11 bases lay between the germline ends. These data are taken from a study of early T cells in non-severe SARS-CoV-2 infection. Via MiXCR, TCRdb re-called the 5' RACE reads, giving one row per CDR3 protein. This sample has roughly 70,000 distinct CDR3 sequences, with around 14% found just once. This chain uses TRBV29-1 with TRBJ2-7; possible D gene TRBD1, 6 bases. The sequenced sample was whole blood. The TCR was taken from an adult who was a healthcare worker with PCR-confirmed SARS-CoV-2 infection or an uninfected control (not recorded which). DNA for the CDR3: TGCAGCGTTGGGGGGCCTTTATCCTACGAGCAGTACTTC. It yields the protein CSVGGPLSYEQYF.